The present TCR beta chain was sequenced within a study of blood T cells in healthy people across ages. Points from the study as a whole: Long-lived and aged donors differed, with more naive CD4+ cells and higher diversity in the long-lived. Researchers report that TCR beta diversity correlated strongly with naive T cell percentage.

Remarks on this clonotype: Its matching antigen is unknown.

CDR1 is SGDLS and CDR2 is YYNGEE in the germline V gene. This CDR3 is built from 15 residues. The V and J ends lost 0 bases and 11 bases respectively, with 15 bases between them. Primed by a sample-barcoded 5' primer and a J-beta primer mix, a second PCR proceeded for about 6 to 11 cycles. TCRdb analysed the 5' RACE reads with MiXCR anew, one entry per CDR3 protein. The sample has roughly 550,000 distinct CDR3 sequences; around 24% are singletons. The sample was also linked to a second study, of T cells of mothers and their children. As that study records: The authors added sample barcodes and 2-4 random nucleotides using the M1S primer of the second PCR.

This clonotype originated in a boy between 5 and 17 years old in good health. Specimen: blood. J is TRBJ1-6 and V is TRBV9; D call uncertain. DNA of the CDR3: TGTGCCAGCAGCGTAGAGTGGCGGGAAGGAACACCCCTCCACTTT. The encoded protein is CASSVEWREGTPLHF.